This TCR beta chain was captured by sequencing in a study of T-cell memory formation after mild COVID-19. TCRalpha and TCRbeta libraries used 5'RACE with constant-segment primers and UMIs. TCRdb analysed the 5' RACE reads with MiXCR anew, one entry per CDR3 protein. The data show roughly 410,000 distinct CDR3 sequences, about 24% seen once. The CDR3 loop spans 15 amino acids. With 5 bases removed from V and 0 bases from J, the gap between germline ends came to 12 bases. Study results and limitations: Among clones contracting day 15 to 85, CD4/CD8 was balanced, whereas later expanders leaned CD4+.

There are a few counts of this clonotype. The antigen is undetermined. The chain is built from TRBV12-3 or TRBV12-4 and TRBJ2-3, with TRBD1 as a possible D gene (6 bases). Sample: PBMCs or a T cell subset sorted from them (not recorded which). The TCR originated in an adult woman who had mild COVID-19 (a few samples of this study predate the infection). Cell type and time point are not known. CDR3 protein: CASSPGTPSTDTQYF. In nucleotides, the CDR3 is TGTGCCAGCAGTCCTGGGACACCCAGCACAGATACGCAGTATTTT.